The rows below give T cell receptor beta chains drawn from one sample of a study of blood T cell repertoires in COVID-19. Here immunoSEQ multiplex PCR was the method, and the copy in TCRdb shows in-frame clones only, minus some. The table includes about 70,000 clones, under 95% detected once. Material: peripheral blood. The receptor set was obtained from a man in his fifties with acute or convalescent COVID-19. CDR3s include the opening cysteine and the closing phenylalanine or tryptophan. Each record gives: J gene, D gene, clone size, V gene, CDR3 protein, CDR3 DNA. D genes are given only for firm matches. Rows may omit the clone size; those that give it use once, few, many or a size class.

J: TRBJ2-5; D: TRBD2; size: .; V: TRBV5-4; CDR3: CASSFLGSGATQYF; DNA: TGTGCCAGCAGCTTCTTGGGTAGCGGGGCGACCCAGTACTTC
J: TRBJ2-2; D: TRBD1; size: .; V: TRBV7-3; CDR3: CASSRTGGSTGELFF; DNA: TGTGCCAGCAGCCGGACAGGGGGAAGCACCGGGGAGCTGTTTTTT
J: TRBJ1-5; D: TRBD1; size: few; V: TRBV27; CDR3: CASSAGQGYQPQHF; DNA: TGTGCCAGCAGTGCGGGACAGGGGTATCAGCCCCAGCATTTT
J: TRBJ1-1; D: TRBD1; size: .; V: TRBV20-1; CDR3: CSACDRGNTEAFF; DNA: TGCAGTGCTTGTGACAGGGGGAACACTGAAGCTTTCTTT
J: TRBJ1-5; D: .; size: once; V: TRBV10-3; CDR3: CAIRNAGGNQPQHF; DNA: TGTGCCATCAGAAACGCGGGGGGTAATCAGCCCCAGCATTTT
J: TRBJ1-6; D: TRBD1; size: .; V: TRBV19; CDR3: CASRTIVGDSRNSPLHF; DNA: TGTGCCAGTAGGACTATAGTCGGGGACAGTCGGAATTCACCCCTCCACTTT
J: TRBJ2-3; D: .; size: .; V: TRBV24-1; CDR3: CATSDFFGGGTDTQYF; DNA: TGTGCCACCAGTGATTTCTTTGGAGGGGGCACAGATACGCAGTATTTT
J: TRBJ2-1; D: .; size: .; V: TRBV9; CDR3: CASSGPVFLYNEQFF; DNA: TGTGCCAGCAGCGGGCCCGTCTTTTTATACAATGAGCAGTTCTTC
J: TRBJ2-7; D: TRBD2; size: .; V: TRBV28; CDR3: CASSPPVAGYEQYF; DNA: TGTGCCAGCAGCCCCCCCGTAGCGGGATACGAGCAGTACTTC
J: TRBJ2-1; D: .; size: .; V: TRBV6-5; CDR3: CASSPSVSSYNEQFF; DNA: TGTGCCAGCAGTCCTAGCGTGAGCTCCTACAATGAGCAGTTCTTC
J: TRBJ1-3; D: .; size: .; V: TRBV28; CDR3: CASSKGGGGNTIYF; DNA: TGTGCCAGCAGTAAGGGAGGGGGTGGAAACACCATATATTTT
J: TRBJ1-1; D: TRBD1; size: once; V: TRBV7-9; CDR3: CASSLGQGITEAFF; DNA: TGTGCCAGCAGCTTAGGACAGGGAATAACTGAAGCTTTCTTT
J: TRBJ2-2; D: TRBD1; size: .; V: TRBV3-1/TRBV3-2; CDR3: CASSLKIRDRGFTGELFF; DNA: TGTGCCAGCAGCCTTAAAATCCGGGACAGGGGCTTCACCGGGGAGCTGTTTTTT
J: TRBJ2-2; D: TRBD2; size: once; V: TRBV2; CDR3: CASRETSAIAGELFF; DNA: TGTGCCAGCAGGGAGACTAGCGCGATCGCCGGGGAGCTGTTTTTT
J: TRBJ1-3; D: TRBD1; size: .; V: TRBV6-5; CDR3: CASSLTTGAGNTIYF; DNA: TGTGCCAGCAGCCTAACGACAGGGGCTGGAAACACCATATATTTT
J: TRBJ2-3; D: TRBD2; size: .; V: TRBV9; CDR3: CASSPMSGGTDTQYF; DNA: TGTGCCAGCAGCCCCATGAGCGGGGGAACAGATACGCAGTATTTT
J: TRBJ1-3; D: TRBD1; size: .; V: TRBV10-3; CDR3: CAISATGGTGNTIYF; DNA: TGTGCCATCAGTGCAACAGGGGGCACTGGAAACACCATATATTTT
J: TRBJ2-1; D: .; size: .; V: TRBV3-1/TRBV3-2; CDR3: CASSPPYPGSAYNEQFF; DNA: TGTGCCAGCAGCCCTCCCTATCCGGGATCGGCCTACAATGAGCAGTTCTTC
J: TRBJ2-7; D: TRBD1; size: once; V: TRBV19; CDR3: CASSIFPTGSEQYF; DNA: TGTGCCAGTAGTATTTTCCCGACAGGGAGCGAGCAGTACTTC
J: TRBJ1-5; D: .; size: .; V: TRBV15; CDR3: CATSRQGYNQPQHF; DNA: TGTGCCACCAGCAGACAGGGGTACAATCAGCCCCAGCATTTT
J: TRBJ2-7; D: TRBD2; size: many; V: TRBV11-2; CDR3: CASSLLREGGEQYF; DNA: TGTGCCAGCAGCTTACTGCGGGAGGGTGGGGAGCAGTACTTC
J: TRBJ2-3; D: .; size: .; V: TRBV9; CDR3: CASSTPPGKSTFTDTQYF; DNA: TGTGCCAGCAGCACCCCGCCGGGGAAGTCCACGTTCACAGATACGCAGTATTTT
J: TRBJ1-4; D: .; size: .; V: TRBV27; CDR3: CASKPWNEKLFF; DNA: TGTGCGAGTAAACCATGGAATGAAAAACTGTTTTTT
J: TRBJ1-1; D: TRBD1; size: .; V: TRBV28; CDR3: CASSSTGGNTEAFF; DNA: TGTGCCAGCAGTTCGACAGGGGGGAACACTGAAGCTTTCTTT
J: TRBJ2-2; D: .; size: once; V: TRBV7-2; CDR3: CASSLLGGYTGELFF; DNA: TGTGCCAGCAGCTTACTCGGAGGATACACCGGGGAGCTGTTTTTT
J: TRBJ1-6; D: TRBD1; size: .; V: TRBV7-6; CDR3: CASSLGQGNNSPLHF; DNA: TGTGCCAGCAGCTTAGGACAGGGAAATAATTCACCCCTCCACTTT